The sequence of this T cell receptor (beta chain) was determined in a study of blood T cell repertoires in COVID-19. In the study overall: The United States, Italy and Spain provided the acute and convalescent COVID-19 samples. T cells, B-cell-depleted T cells, or PBMCs supplied cDNA or gDNA.

Source study methods: Researchers report that nucleated cell counts were estimated from reference gene primer amplification. Using immunoSEQ multiplex PCR, the repertoire was profiled, and TCRdb retains in-frame clones only, with some absent. V and J calls and clone size come straight from that table; D and trimming were deduced from the DNA. The sample lists roughly 150,000 clones; roughly 90% were seen once. CDR1 is KGHSH and CDR2 is LQKENI in the germline V gene. Trimming took off 3 bases at V and 0 bases at J, with 14 bases between the two ends. CDR3 length: 16 residues. The chain uses TRBV18 and TRBJ1-1; possibly TRBD1 for D (6 bases). The sample taken for sequencing was peripheral blood. This clonotype was sampled from a man aged 18-30 years with acute or convalescent COVID-19. CDR3 region: CASSPRQDPLNTEAFF. DNA of the CDR3: TGTGCCAGCTCACCGAGACAGGACCCCTTGAACACTGAAGCTTTCTTT.